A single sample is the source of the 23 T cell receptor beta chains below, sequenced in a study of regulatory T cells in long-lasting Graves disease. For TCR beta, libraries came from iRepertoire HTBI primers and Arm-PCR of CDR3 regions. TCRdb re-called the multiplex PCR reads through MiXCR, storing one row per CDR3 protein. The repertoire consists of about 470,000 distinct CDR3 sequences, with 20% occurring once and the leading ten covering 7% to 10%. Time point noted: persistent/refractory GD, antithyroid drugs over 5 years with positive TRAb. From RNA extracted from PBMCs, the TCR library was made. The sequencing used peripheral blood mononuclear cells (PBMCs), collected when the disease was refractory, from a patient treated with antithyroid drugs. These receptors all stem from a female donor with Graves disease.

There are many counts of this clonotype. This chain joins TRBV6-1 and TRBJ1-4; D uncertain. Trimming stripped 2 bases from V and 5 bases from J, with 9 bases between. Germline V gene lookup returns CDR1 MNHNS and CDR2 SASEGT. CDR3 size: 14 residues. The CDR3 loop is CASSERVPNEKLFF. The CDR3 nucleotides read TGTGCCAGCAGTGAAAGGGTTCCAAATGAAAAACTGTTTTTT.

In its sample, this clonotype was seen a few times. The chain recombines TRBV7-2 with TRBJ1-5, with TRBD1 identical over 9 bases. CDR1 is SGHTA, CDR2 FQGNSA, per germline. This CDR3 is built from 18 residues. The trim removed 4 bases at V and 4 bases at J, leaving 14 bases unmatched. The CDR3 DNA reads TGTGCCAGCAGCTCTCTGGACAGGGGAGGTTTGACGAATCAGCCCCAGCATTTT. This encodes CASSSLDRGGLTNQPQHF.

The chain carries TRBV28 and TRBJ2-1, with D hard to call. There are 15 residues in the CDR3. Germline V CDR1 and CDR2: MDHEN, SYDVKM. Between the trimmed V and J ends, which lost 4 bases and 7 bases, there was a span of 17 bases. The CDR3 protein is CASSSVSLRLNEQFF. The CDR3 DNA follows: TGTGCCAGCAGTTCCGTTAGCTTGAGGTTGAATGAGCAGTTCTTC.

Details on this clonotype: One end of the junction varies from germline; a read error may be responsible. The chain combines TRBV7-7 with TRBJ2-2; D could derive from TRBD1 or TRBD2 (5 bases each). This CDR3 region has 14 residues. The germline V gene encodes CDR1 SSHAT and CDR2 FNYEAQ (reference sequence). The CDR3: CASSPGPLAGELFF. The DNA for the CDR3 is TGTGCTAGCAGCCCGGGGCCCCTTGCCGGGGAGCTGTTTTTT.

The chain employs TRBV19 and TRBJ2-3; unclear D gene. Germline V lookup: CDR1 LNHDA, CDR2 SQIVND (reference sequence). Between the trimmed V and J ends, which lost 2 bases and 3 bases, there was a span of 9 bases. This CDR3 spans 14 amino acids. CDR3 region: CASSIRSPTDTQYF. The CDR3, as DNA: TGTGCCAGTAGTATAAGGTCGCCGACAGATACGCAGTATTTT.

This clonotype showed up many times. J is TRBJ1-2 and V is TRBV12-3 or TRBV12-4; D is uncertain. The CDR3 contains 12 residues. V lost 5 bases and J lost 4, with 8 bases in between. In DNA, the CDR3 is TGTGCCAGCAGTCAACAGAGCTATGGCTACACCTTC. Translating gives CASSQQSYGYTF.

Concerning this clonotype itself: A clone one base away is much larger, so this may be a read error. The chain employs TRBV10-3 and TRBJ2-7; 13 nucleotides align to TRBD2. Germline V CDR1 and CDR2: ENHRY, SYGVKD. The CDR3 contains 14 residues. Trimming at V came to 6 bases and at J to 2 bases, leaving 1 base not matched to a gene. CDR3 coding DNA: TGTGCCATCAGGGGGACTAGCGGGACCTACGAGCAGTACTTC. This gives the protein CAIRGTSGTYEQYF.

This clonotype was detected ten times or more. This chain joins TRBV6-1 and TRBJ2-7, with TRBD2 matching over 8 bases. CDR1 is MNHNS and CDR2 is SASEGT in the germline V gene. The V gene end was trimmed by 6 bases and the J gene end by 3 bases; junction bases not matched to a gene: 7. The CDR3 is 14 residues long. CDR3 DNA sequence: TGTGCCAGCAGCCTTAGCGGGATCTACTACGAGCAGTACTTC. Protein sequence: CASSLSGIYYEQYF.

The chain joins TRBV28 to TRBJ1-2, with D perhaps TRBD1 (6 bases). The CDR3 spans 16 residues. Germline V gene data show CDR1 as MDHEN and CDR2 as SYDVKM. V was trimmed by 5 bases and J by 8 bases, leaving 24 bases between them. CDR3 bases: TGTGCCAGCAGTAGAGGACAGAACCCGAAGGCCTACGGCTACACCTTC. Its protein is CASSRGQNPKAYGYTF.

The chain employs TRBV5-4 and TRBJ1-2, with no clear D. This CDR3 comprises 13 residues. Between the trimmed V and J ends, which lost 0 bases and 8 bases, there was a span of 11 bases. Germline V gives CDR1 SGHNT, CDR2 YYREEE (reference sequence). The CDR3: CASSLGWARGYTF. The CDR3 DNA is TGTGCCAGCAGCTTGGGGTGGGCGCGGGGCTACACCTTC.

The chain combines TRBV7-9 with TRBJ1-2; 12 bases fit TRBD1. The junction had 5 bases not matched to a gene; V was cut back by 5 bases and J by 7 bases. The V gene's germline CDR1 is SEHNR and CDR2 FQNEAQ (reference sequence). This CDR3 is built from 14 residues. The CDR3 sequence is CASSQGQGAVGYTF. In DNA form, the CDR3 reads TGTGCCAGCAGCCAGGGACAGGGGGCGGTTGGCTACACCTTC.

The CDR3 DNA reads TGTGCCAGCAGCTTTGACAGGAGGAGAGGCTACACCTTC. Its protein product is CASSFDRRRGYTF. The rearrangement joins TRBV7-2 to TRBJ1-2, with TRBD1 as a possible D gene (6 bases). Per germline, CDR1 SGHTA and CDR2 FQGNSA. The CDR3 contains 13 residues. The V end was cut by 3 bases, the J end by 8 bases, with 13 bases between.

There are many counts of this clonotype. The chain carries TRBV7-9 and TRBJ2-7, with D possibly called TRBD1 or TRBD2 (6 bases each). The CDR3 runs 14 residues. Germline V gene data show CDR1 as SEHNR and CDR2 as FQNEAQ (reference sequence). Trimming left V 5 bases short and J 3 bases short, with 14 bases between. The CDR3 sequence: CASSRKGDFYEQYF. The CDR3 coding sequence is TGTGCCAGCAGCCGAAAGGGGGACTTCTACGAGCAGTACTTC.

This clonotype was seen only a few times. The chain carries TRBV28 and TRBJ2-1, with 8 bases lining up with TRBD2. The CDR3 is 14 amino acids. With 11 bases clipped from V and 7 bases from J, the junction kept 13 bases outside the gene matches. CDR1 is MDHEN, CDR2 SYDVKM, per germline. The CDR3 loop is CAGTFPGGGNEQFF. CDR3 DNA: TGTGCCGGCACCTTTCCGGGAGGGGGAAATGAGCAGTTCTTC. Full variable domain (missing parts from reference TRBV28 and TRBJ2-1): DVKVTQSSRYLVKRTGEKVFLECVQDMDHENMFWYRQDPGLGLRLIYFSYDVKMKEKGDIPEGYSVSREKKERFSLILESASTNQTSMYLCAGTFPGGGNEQFFGPGTRLTVL.

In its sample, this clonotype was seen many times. The CDR3 here is CASSLSEGTAETQYF. CDR3 DNA sequence: TGTGCCAGCAGTTTATCCGAAGGGACCGCTGAGACCCAGTACTTC. J is TRBJ2-5 and V is TRBV28; D assignment may be TRBD1 or TRBD2 (5 bases each). Trimming removed 1 base from V and 5 bases from J, with 14 bases in between. The CDR3 loop spans 15 amino acids. The germline gives CDR1 MDHEN, CDR2 SYDVKM.

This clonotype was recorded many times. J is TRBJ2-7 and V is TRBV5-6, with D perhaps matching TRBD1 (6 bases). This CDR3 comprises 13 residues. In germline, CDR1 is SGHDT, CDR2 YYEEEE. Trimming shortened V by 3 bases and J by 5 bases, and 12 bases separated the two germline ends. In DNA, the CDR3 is TGTGCCAGCAGCTCCGGGACACTCAACGAGCAGTACTTC. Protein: CASSSGTLNEQYF.

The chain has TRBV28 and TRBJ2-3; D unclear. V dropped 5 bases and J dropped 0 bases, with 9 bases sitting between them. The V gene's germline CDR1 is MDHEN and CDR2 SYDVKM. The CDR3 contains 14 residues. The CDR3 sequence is CASSTTSSTDTQYF. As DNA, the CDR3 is TGTGCCAGCAGTACGACCAGCAGCACAGATACGCAGTATTTT.

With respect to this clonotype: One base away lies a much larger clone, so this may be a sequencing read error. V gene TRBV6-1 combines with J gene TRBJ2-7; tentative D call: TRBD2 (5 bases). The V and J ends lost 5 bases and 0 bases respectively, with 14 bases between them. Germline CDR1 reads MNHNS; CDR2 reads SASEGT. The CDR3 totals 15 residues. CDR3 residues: CASSPGSRGSYEQYF. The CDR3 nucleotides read TGTGCCAGCAGTCCGGGATCTCGGGGCTCCTACGAGCAGTACTTC.

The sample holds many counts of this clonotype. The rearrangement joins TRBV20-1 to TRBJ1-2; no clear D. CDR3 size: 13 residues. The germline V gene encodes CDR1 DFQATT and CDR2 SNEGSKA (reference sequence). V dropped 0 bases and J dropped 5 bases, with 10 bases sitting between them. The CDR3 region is CSARDWHSYGYTF. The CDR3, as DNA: TGCAGTGCTAGAGATTGGCATTCTTATGGCTACACCTTC.

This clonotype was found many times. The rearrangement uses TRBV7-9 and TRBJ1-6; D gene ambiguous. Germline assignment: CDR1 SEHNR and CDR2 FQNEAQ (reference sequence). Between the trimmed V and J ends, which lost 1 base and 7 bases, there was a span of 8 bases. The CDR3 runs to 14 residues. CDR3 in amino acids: CASSLGPENSPLHF. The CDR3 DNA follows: TGTGCCAGCAGCTTAGGTCCGGAGAATTCACCCCTCCACTTT.

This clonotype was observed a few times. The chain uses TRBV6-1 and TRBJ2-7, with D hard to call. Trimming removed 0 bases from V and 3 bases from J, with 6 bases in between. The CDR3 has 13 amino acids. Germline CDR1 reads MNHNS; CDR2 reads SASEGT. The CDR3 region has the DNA TGTGCCAGCAGTGAAGCAGGGCGCTACGAGCAGTACTTC. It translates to CASSEAGRYEQYF.

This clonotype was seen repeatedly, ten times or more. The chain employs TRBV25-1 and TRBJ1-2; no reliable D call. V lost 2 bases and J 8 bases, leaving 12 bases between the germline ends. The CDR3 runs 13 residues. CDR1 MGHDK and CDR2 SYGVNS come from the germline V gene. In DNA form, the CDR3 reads TGTGCCAGCAGTGAAGCGGGGTTCGACGGCTACACCTTC. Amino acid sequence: CASSEAGFDGYTF.

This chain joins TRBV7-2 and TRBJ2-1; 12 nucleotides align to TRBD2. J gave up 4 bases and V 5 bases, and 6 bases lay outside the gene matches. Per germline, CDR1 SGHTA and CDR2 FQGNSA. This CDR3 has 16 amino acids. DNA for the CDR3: TGTGCCAGCAGCGTGACTAGCGGGAGTTTGTACAATGAGCAGTTCTTC. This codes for CASSVTSGSLYNEQFF.